This record looks at one T cell receptor beta chain sequence and its context. The target antigen is unknown. This CDR3 has 14 amino acids. V dropped 8 bases and J dropped 2 bases, with 14 bases sitting between them. CDR1 and CDR2 (germline): SEHNR, FQNEAQ (reference sequence). This sample was included in a study of shared clonotypes between healthy human individuals. Broader study findings: A reduction in generation probabilities was seen for non-shared clonotypes relative to those shared by all four donors.

Assay: immunoSEQ multiplex PCR; the TCRdb copy retains only in-frame clones and omits some. Among approximately 1.5 million clones listed, around 98% were seen once. The rearrangement links TRBV7-9 to TRBJ2-3; D gene unclear. The sequencing input was naive CD4+ T cells sorted from blood. Stated subset: CD45RA+ positively selected. This TCR derives from a man in his thirties or forties in good health. The CDR3 nucleotides are TGTGCCAGCGGACCCGGAACAGCCACAGATACGCAGTATTTT. Protein: CASGPGTATDTQYF.